Sequencing of this TCR beta chain was carried out in a study of T cells after yellow fever vaccination. Findings of the study overall: Abundant bulk-derived clonotypes could contaminate FACS-sorted repertoires. A minor fraction of clonotypes spanned both CD4 and CD8 compartments.

Germline V gene sequence: CDR1 SGDLS, CDR2 YYNGEE. Trimming removed 0 bases from V and 0 bases from J; junction bases left unmatched: 3. CDR3 length: 15 amino acids. This clonotype was counted a few times. TCRdb reprocessed the 5' RACE reads with MiXCR, giving one entry per CDR3 protein. This sample has tens of thousands of distinct CDR3 sequences; about 5.6% occur once, and the top ten carry 31%. The TCR originated in a man aged 18 to 30 who received the YFV17D yellow fever vaccine. This chain links TRBV9 with TRBJ2-7; 7 positions match TRBD1. Sequenced material: PBMCs, either bulk or a sorted T-cell subset (CD4+, CD8+, memory, or dextramer-sorted; not recorded which), taken on the day of the yellow fever booster vaccination. CDR3 DNA sequence: TGTGCCAGCAGCGTAGGGGACAGTAGCTCCTACGAGCAGTACTTC. Translating gives CASSVGDSSSYEQYF.